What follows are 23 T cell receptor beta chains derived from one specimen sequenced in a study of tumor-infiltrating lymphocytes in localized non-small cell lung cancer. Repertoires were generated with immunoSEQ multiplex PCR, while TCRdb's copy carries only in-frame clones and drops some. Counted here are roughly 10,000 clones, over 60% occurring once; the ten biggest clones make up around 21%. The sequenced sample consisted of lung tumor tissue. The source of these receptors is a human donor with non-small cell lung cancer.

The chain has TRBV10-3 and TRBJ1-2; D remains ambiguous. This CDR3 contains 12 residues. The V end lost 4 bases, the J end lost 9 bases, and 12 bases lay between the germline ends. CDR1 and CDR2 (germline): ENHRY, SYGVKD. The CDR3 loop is CAISANIRSYTF. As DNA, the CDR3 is TGTGCCATCAGTGCCAATATTCGCAGCTACACCTTC.

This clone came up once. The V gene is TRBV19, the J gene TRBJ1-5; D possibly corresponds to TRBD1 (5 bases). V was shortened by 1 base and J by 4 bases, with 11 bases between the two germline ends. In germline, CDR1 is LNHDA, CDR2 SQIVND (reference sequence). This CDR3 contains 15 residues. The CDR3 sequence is CASSIAGRDNQPQHF. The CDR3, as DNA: TGTGCCAGTAGTATAGCAGGCAGGGATAATCAGCCCCAGCATTTT.

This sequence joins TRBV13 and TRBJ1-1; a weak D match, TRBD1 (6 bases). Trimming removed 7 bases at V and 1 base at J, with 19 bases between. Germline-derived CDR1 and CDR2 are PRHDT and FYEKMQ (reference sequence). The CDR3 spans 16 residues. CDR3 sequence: CASTVEGGRWNTEAFF. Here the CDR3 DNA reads TGTGCCAGCACCGTAGAGGGGGGCAGATGGAACACTGAAGCTTTCTTT. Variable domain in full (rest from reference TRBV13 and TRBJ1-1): AAGVIQSPRHLIKEKRETATLKCYPIPRHDTVYWYQQGPGQDPQFLISFYEKMQSDKGSIPDRFSAQQFSDYHSELNMSSLELGDSALYFCASTVEGGRWNTEAFFGQGTRLTVV.

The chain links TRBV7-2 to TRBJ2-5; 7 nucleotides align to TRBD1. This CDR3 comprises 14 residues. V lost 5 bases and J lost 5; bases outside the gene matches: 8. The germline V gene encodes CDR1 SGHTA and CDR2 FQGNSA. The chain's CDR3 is CASSRPLTGETQYF. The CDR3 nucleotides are TGTGCCAGCAGCCGCCCCCTGACAGGGGAGACCCAGTACTTC.

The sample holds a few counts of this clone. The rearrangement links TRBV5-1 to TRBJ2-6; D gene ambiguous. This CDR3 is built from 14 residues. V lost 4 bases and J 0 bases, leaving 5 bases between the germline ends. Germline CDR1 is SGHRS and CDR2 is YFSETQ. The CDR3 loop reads CASSDSSGANVLTF. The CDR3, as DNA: TGCGCCAGCAGCGACTCCTCTGGGGCCAACGTCCTGACTTTC.

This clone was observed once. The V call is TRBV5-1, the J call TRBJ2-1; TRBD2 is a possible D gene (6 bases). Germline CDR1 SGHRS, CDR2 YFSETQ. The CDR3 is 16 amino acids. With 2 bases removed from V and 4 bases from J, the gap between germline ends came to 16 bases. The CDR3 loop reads CASSFGDSLQYNEQFF. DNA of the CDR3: TGCGCCAGCAGCTTTGGGGACTCCTTGCAATACAATGAGCAGTTCTTC. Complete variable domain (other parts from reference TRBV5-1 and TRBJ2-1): KAGVTQTPRYLIKTRGQQVTLSCSPISGHRSVSWYQQTPGQGLQFLFEYFSETQRNKGNFPGRFSGRQFSNSRSEMNVSTLELGDSALYLCASSFGDSLQYNEQFFGPGTRLTVL.

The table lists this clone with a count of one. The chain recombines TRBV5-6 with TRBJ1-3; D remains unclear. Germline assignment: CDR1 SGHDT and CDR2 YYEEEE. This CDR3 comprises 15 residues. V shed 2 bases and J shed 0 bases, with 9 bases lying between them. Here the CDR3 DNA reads TGTGCCAGCAGCTTAGGGAGATTCTCTGGAAACACCATATATTTT. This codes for CASSLGRFSGNTIYF.

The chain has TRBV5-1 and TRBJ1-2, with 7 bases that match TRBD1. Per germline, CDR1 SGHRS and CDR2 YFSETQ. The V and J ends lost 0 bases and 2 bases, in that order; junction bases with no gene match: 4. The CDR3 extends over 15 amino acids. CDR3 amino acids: CASSLVRGQNYGYTF. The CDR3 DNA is TGCGCCAGCAGCTTGGTTCGGGGACAGAACTATGGCTACACCTTC.

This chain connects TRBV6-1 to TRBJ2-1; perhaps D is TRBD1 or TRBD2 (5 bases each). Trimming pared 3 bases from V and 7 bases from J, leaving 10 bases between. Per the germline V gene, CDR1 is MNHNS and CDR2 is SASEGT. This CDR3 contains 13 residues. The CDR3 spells CASSEGVTNEQFF. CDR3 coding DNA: TGTGCCAGCAGTGAGGGGGTGACAAATGAGCAGTTCTTC.

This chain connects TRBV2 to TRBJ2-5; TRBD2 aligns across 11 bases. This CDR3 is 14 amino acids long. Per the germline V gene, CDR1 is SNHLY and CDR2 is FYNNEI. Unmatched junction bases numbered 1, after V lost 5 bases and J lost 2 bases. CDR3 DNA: TGTGCCAGCAGTTTAGCGGGGGGGCAAGAGACCCAGTACTTC. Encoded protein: CASSLAGGQETQYF.

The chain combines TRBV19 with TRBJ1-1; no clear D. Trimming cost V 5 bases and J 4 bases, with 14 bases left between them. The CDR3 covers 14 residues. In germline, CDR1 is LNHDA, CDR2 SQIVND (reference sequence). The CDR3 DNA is TGTGCCAGTAGTTACGCGGAGCGCGGCACTGAAGCTTTCTTT. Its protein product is CASSYAERGTEAFF.

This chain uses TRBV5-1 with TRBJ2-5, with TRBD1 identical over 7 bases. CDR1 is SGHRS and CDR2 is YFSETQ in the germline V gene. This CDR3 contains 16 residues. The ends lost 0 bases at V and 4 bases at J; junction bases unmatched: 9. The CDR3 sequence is CASSLGQTGWGETQYF. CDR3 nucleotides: TGCGCCAGCAGCTTGGGCCAGACAGGGTGGGGAGAGACCCAGTACTTC.

The CDR3 DNA reads as TGTGCTAGTGGTCCCCGGGTTGAGACCCAGTACTTC. This gives the protein CASGPRVETQYF. The chain joins TRBV12-5 to TRBJ2-5; D gene unclear. CDR3 length: 12 residues. The ends were cut back, 5 bases at V and 5 bases at J, with 9 bases in the middle. CDR1 is LGHNT and CDR2 is FRNRAP in the germline V gene.

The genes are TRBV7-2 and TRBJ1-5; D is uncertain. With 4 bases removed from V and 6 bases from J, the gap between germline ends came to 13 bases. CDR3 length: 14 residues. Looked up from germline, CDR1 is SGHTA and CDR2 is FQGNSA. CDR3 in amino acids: CASSSPVVGQPQHF. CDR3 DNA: TGTGCCAGCAGCTCCCCGGTTGTAGGTCAGCCCCAGCATTTT.

CDR3 loop: CASSSAGNTIYF. The CDR3 DNA reads as TGTGCCAGCAGTAGCGCTGGAAACACCATATATTTT. V is TRBV6-6 and J is TRBJ1-3; D unclear. Germline-derived CDR1 and CDR2 are MNHNY and SVGAGI (reference sequence). V lost 5 bases to trimming and J lost 2 bases, with 4 bases between them. The CDR3 has 12 amino acids.

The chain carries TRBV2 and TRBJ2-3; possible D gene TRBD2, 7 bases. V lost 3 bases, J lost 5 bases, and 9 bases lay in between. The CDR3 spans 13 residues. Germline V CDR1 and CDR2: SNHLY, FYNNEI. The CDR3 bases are TGTGCCAGCAGTGAGGGAGGGGGAGATACGCAGTATTTT. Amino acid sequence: CASSEGGGDTQYF.

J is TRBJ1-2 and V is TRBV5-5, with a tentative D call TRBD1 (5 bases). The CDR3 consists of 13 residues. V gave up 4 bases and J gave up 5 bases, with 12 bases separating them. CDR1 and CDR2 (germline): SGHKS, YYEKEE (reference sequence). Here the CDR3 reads CASSREQDYGYTF. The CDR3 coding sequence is TGTGCCAGCAGCCGTGAACAGGATTATGGCTACACCTTC.

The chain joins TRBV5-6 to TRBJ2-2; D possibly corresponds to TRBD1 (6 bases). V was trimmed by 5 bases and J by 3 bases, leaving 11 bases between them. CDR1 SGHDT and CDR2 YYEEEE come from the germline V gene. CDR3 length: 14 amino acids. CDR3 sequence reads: CASRKGEYTGELFF. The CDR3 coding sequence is TGTGCCAGCAGAAAGGGGGAGTACACCGGGGAGCTGTTTTTT. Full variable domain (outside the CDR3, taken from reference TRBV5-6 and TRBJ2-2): DAGVTQSPTHLIKTRGQQVTLRCSPKSGHDTVSWYQQALGQGPQFIFQYYEEEERQRGNFPDRFSGHQFPNYSSELNVNALLLGDSALYLCASRKGEYTGELFFGEGSRLTVL.

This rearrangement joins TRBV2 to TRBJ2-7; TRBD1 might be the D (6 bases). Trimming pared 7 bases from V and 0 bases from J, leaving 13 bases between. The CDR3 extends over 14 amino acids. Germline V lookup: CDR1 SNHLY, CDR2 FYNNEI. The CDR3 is CASKMDSSSYEQYF. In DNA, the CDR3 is TGTGCCAGCAAGATGGACAGTTCCTCCTACGAGCAGTACTTC.

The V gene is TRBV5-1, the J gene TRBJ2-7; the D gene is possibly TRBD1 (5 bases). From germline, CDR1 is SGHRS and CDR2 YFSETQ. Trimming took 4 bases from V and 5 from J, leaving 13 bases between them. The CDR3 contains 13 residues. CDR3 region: CASSPGNGDEQYF. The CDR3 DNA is TGCGCCAGCAGCCCAGGGAATGGGGACGAGCAGTACTTC.

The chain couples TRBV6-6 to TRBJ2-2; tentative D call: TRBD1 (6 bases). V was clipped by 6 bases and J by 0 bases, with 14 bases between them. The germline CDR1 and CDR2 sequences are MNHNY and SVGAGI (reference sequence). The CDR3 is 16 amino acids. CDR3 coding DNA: TGTGCCAGCAGAAACGACAGGTTCGCGAACACCGGGGAGCTGTTTTTT. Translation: CASRNDRFANTGELFF.

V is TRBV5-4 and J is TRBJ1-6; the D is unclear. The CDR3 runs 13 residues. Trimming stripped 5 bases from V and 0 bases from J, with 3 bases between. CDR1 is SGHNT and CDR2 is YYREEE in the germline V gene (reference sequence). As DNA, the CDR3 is TGTGCCAGCAGGAGCTCCTATAATTCACCCCTCCACTTT. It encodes CASRSSYNSPLHF.

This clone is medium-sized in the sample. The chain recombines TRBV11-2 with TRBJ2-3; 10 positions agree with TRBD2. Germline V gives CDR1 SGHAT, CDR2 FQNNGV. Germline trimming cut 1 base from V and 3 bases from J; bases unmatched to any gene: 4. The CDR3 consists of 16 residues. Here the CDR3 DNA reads TGTGCCAGCAGCTTAGGCACAGCGGGGGGGACAGATACGCAGTATTTT. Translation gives CASSLGTAGGTDTQYF.